What follows are 25 T cell receptor beta chains derived from one specimen sequenced in a study of blood T cell repertoires in COVID-19. The method was immunoSEQ multiplex PCR; TCRdb's version includes in-frame clones alone and lacks a portion of them. The sample has a few hundred thousand clones, 80% seen once; the top ten hold around 7.4%. Sample: PBMCs or T cells enriched from blood (not recorded which). The receptors stem from a woman aged 40-49 years with acute COVID-19.

The chain joins TRBV7-9 to TRBJ2-5; TRBD2 might be the D (6 bases). The germline V gene has CDR1 SEHNR and CDR2 FQNEAQ (reference sequence). CDR3 size: 14 residues. V shed 1 base and J shed 7 bases, with 13 bases lying between them. As DNA, the CDR3 is TGTGCCAGCAGCTTAGAGGGAGGAGTAGTGACCCAGTACTTC. This translates into CASSLEGGVVTQYF.

The V call is TRBV20-1, the J call TRBJ1-5; the D is unclear. Germline loops: CDR1 DFQATT, CDR2 SNEGSKA (reference sequence). The CDR3 contains 11 residues. The V end was cut by 5 bases, the J end by 5 bases, with 7 bases between. For the CDR3, the DNA is TGCAGTGCTCGGGGAGATCAGCCCCAGCATTTT. Translating gives CSARGDQPQHF.

The rearrangement joins TRBV14 to TRBJ1-5, with D unclear. Deletions cut 4 bases from V and 3 bases from J, with 7 bases between. The CDR3 runs to 13 residues. Germline loops: CDR1 SGHDN, CDR2 FVKESK. As DNA, the CDR3 is TGTGCCAGCAGCCCGTCCCTCAATCAGCCCCAGCATTTT. It translates to CASSPSLNQPQHF. Supplemented by reference TRBV14 and TRBJ1-5, the full variable domain reads EAGVTQFPSHSVIEKGQTVTLRCDPISGHDNLYWYRRVMGKEIKFLLHFVKESKQDESGMPNNRFLAERTGGTYSTLKVQPAELEDSGVYFCASSPSLNQPQHFGDGTRLSIL.

This sequence joins TRBV11-3 and TRBJ1-1; D gene unclear. Germline-derived CDR1 and CDR2 are SGHNT and YENEEA. This CDR3 is 12 amino acids long. V dropped 4 bases and J dropped 3 bases, with 6 bases sitting between them. CDR3 sequence reads: CASSSADTEAFF. CDR3 nucleotide sequence: TGTGCCAGCAGCTCCGCGGACACTGAAGCTTTCTTT.

The V call is TRBV27, the J call TRBJ2-7; no clear D gene. The CDR3 totals 13 residues. The germline V and J ends were trimmed by 3 bases and 0 bases, with 6 bases remaining between them. Germline V lookup: CDR1 MNHEY, CDR2 SMNVEV (reference sequence). DNA for the CDR3: TGTGCCAGCAGTTTGGTCAGCTCCTACGAGCAGTACTTC. This translates into CASSLVSSYEQYF.

The rearrangement joins TRBV18 to TRBJ1-1, with D possibly matching TRBD1 (6 bases). This CDR3 comprises 14 residues. Germline values: CDR1 KGHSH, CDR2 LQKENI. V dropped 1 base and J dropped 0 bases, with 6 bases sitting between them. CDR3 loop: CASSPQGVNTEAFF. As DNA, the CDR3 is TGTGCCAGCTCACCACAGGGGGTGAACACTGAAGCTTTCTTT.

The rearrangement joins TRBV28 to TRBJ1-5, with a weak D call TRBD1 (5 bases). The CDR3 is 14 amino acids. The ends were cut back, 8 bases at V and 9 bases at J, with 20 bases in the middle. The germline V gene encodes CDR1 MDHEN and CDR2 SYDVKM. CDR3 region: CASFGGGSRMPQHF. The CDR3 bases are TGTGCCAGCTTCGGGGGAGGGTCTAGGATGCCCCAGCATTTT. The full variable domain, in which reference TRBV28 and TRBJ1-5 provide the parts outside the CDR3, is DVKVTQSSRYLVKRTGEKVFLECVQDMDHENMFWYRQDPGLGLRLIYFSYDVKMKEKGDIPEGYSVSREKKERFSLILESASTNQTSMYLCASFGGGSRMPQHFGDGTRLSIL.

The chain is built from TRBV29-1 and TRBJ1-1, with D maybe TRBD1 (5 bases). V was shortened by 3 bases and J by 4 bases, with 12 bases between the two germline ends. CDR3 size: 13 residues. CDR1 and CDR2 (germline): SQVTM, ANQGSEA. This CDR3 reads CSVDRGIGTEAFF. The CDR3 region has the DNA TGCAGCGTTGACCGGGGGATAGGCACTGAAGCTTTCTTT.

This clone was seen more than once but under ten times. The chain has TRBV5-1 and TRBJ2-1; 8 bases match TRBD2. With V trimmed by 4 bases and J by 4 bases, 7 bases remained unmatched. There are 15 residues in the CDR3. CDR1 is SGHRS, CDR2 YFSETQ, per germline. The CDR3 DNA follows: TGCGCCAGCAGCGCCCTCGGGGGGGAGTACAATGAGCAGTTCTTC. Its protein is CASSALGGEYNEQFF.

This sequence joins TRBV24-1 and TRBJ2-7; TRBD2 matches 9 bases. The V and J ends lost 4 bases and 5 bases, in that order; junction bases with no gene match: 14. This CDR3 comprises 17 residues. Germline CDR1 KGHDR, CDR2 SFDVKD. The CDR3 spells CATSDHSGIAGENEQYF. As DNA, the CDR3 is TGTGCCACCAGTGACCACTCCGGGATAGCGGGGGAAAACGAGCAGTACTTC.

In this sample, this clone turned up once. The chain couples TRBV19 to TRBJ1-6, with D uncertain. The CDR3 is 13 amino acids. V dropped 4 bases and J dropped 10 bases, with 11 bases sitting between them. The germline V gene has CDR1 LNHDA and CDR2 SQIVND (reference sequence). The CDR3 coding sequence is TGTGCCAGTAGTAACTTTAAGAACTCACCCCTCCACTTT. Its protein product is CASSNFKNSPLHF.

This chain joins TRBV27 and TRBJ2-3, with 9 bases aligning to TRBD1. V shed 3 bases, J shed 7 bases, and the junction held 8 bases outside the gene matches. Per germline, CDR1 MNHEY and CDR2 SMNVEV (reference sequence). The CDR3 loop spans 15 amino acids. CDR3 coding DNA: TGTGCCAGCAGTTTTGGAGGACAGGGGTCTAATACGCAGTATTTT. It encodes CASSFGGQGSNTQYF.

About this clone: At one end the junction does not follow the germline gene, possibly because of a read error. The rearrangement uses TRBV3-1 (or the pseudogene TRBV3-2) and TRBJ1-3; TRBD1 is a possible D gene (5 bases). The CDR3 is made up of 14 amino acids. CDR1 and CDR2 from the germline V gene are LGHDT and YNNKEL (reference sequence). In DNA form, the CDR3 reads TGTGCCAGCAGCCAAGATAGCGGGGGAACCACCATATATTTT. Translating gives CASSQDSGGTTIYF.

Comment on this clone: Other DNA sequences within the sample encode an identical CDR3. The chain uses TRBV30 and TRBJ2-2, with TRBD1 identical over 10 bases. The CDR3 has 15 amino acids. J was trimmed by 5 bases and V by 3 bases; bases with no gene match: 6. The germline V gene encodes CDR1 GTSNPN and CDR2 SVGIG (reference sequence). CDR3 in DNA: TGTGCCTGGAGCGAGGACAGGGGGGGAACCGGGGAGCTGTTTTTT. Amino acids: CAWSEDRGGTGELFF.

This clone showed up just a few times. The same CDR3 also results from other DNA sequences found in this sample. This chain joins TRBV7-9 and TRBJ2-1; D is perhaps TRBD1 (5 bases). Germline CDR1 is SEHNR and CDR2 is FQNEAQ (reference sequence). Trimming left V 1 base short and J 4 bases short, with 5 bases between. CDR3 length: 13 amino acids. CDR3 amino acids: CASSLGQYNEQFF. The CDR3, as DNA: TGTGCCAGCAGCTTAGGACAGTACAATGAGCAGTTCTTC.

The rearrangement joins TRBV2 to TRBJ1-5; possibly TRBD1 for D (6 bases). Germline V gives CDR1 SNHLY, CDR2 FYNNEI. The CDR3 covers 14 residues. Trimming took off 3 bases at V and 2 bases at J, with 8 bases between the two ends. The CDR3 loop is CASSDNRGNQPQHF. CDR3 nucleotide sequence: TGTGCCAGCAGTGATAACAGGGGCAATCAGCCCCAGCATTTT. Full variable domain (rest looked up from reference TRBV2 and TRBJ1-5): EPEVTQTPSHQVTQMGQEVILRCVPISNHLYFYWYRQILGQKVEFLVSFYNNEISEKSEIFDDQFSVERPDGSNFTLKIRSTKLEDSAMYFCASSDNRGNQPQHFGDGTRLSIL.

The chain couples TRBV7-2 to TRBJ2-3; 8 bases are a match to TRBD2. Unmatched junction bases numbered 6, after V lost 3 bases and J lost 4 bases. The germline CDR1 and CDR2 sequences are SGHTA and FQGNSA. This CDR3 has 15 residues. CDR3 nucleotides: TGTGCCAGCAGCTTCCAAGCGGGAGTTGCAGATACGCAGTATTTT. Translating gives CASSFQAGVADTQYF.

This rearrangement joins TRBV19 to TRBJ1-5, with 8 bases that match TRBD1. V was pared by 5 bases and J by 6 bases, with 3 bases of the junction left unmatched. CDR1 LNHDA and CDR2 SQIVND come from the germline V gene (reference sequence). CDR3 length: 13 residues. The CDR3: CASSVDRAQPQHF. The CDR3 DNA reads as TGTGCCAGTAGTGTGGACAGGGCTCAGCCCCAGCATTTT.

This rearrangement joins TRBV6-5 to TRBJ1-1; 7 bases are shared with TRBD1. J lost 8 bases, V lost 4 bases, and 7 bases had no gene match. The germline V gene has CDR1 MNHEY and CDR2 SVGAGI. This CDR3 is 13 amino acids long. CDR3 nucleotide sequence: TGTGCCAGCAGTTCCACAGGGGCTAAAGAAGCTTTCTTT. Its protein product is CASSSTGAKEAFF.

The chain combines TRBV5-1 with TRBJ1-1; 9 bases map to TRBD1. Germline CDR1 is SGHRS and CDR2 is YFSETQ. With 2 bases clipped from V and 5 bases from J, the junction kept 7 bases outside the gene matches. This CDR3 has 15 amino acids. This CDR3 reads CASSFTGGARTEAFF. As DNA, the CDR3 is TGCGCCAGCAGCTTTACAGGGGGCGCGAGAACTGAAGCTTTCTTT.

The chain joins TRBV5-1 to TRBJ1-2; 8 bases are shared with TRBD1. Germline assignment: CDR1 SGHRS and CDR2 YFSETQ. With 9 bases clipped from V and 3 bases from J, the junction kept 10 bases outside the gene matches. The CDR3 totals 14 residues. This chain's CDR3 is CATSRDRTYYGYTF. Written as DNA, the CDR3 is TGCGCCACCTCCCGGGACAGGACTTACTATGGCTACACCTTC.

The chain links TRBV10-3 to TRBJ2-3; D gene ambiguous. Germline values: CDR1 ENHRY, CDR2 SYGVKD. V was trimmed by 10 bases and J by 1 base, leaving 6 bases between them. The CDR3 runs 11 residues. CDR3 DNA: TGTGCCACCCGTGGCACAGATACGCAGTATTTT. Protein sequence: CATRGTDTQYF.

About this clone itself: Within the sample, other DNA sequences also encode this same CDR3. V gene TRBV28 combines with J gene TRBJ2-7, with TRBD1 matching 10 bases. CDR3 length: 15 residues. From germline, CDR1 is MDHEN and CDR2 SYDVKM. Trimming removed 2 bases from V and 3 bases from J; junction bases left unmatched: 4. Here the CDR3 DNA reads TGTGCCAGCAGTTTAGCCGGGACAGGGGACTACGAGCAGTACTTC. Encoded protein: CASSLAGTGDYEQYF.

On this clone itself: The junction departs from germline at one end; a sequencing error may be responsible. This chain links TRBV28 with TRBJ1-2, with D tentatively TRBD1 (5 bases). The CDR3 is 13 residues long. CDR1 is MDHEN and CDR2 is SYDVKM in the germline V gene. CDR3 region: CASNLSGFYGYTF. The CDR3 DNA sequence: TGTGCCAGCAATTTATCAGGGTTCTATGGCTACACCTTC.

This chain uses TRBV5-1 with TRBJ2-3; 10 bases are a match to TRBD2. CDR1 SGHRS and CDR2 YFSETQ come from the germline V gene. V dropped 0 bases and J dropped 4; count of bases not matched to a gene: 11. The CDR3 has 18 amino acids. The CDR3: CASSLAASGRSRADTQYF. The CDR3 nucleotides read TGCGCCAGCAGCTTGGCGGCTAGCGGGAGAAGTAGGGCAGATACGCAGTATTTT.